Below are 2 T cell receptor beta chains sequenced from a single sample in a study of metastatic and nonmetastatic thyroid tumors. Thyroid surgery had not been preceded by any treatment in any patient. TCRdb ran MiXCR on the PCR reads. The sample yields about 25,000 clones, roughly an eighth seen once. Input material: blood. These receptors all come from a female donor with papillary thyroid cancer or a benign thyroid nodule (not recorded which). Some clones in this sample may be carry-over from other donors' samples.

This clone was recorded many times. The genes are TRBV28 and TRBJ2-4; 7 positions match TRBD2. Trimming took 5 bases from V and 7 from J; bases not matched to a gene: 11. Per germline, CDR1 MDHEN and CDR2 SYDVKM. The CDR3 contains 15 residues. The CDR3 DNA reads TGTGCCAGCAGTCCCCTGGGGAGGGCTGGTAACATTCAGTACTTC. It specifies CASSPLGRAGNIQYF.

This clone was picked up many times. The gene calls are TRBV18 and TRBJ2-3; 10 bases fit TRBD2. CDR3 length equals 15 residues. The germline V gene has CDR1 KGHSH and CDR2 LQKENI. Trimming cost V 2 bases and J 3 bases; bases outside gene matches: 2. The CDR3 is CASSPVAGGTDTQYF. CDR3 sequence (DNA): TGTGCCAGCTCACCAGTAGCGGGAGGTACAGATACGCAGTATTTT.